The 13 T cell receptor beta chains below come from one sample, sequenced in a study of blood T cell repertoires in COVID-19. The protocol was immunoSEQ multiplex PCR, while the TCRdb copy is restricted to in-frame clones and leaves out a portion. This table holds 15,000 to 20,000 clones, 80% found once. The sequencing sample was made of peripheral blood. The receptors originated from a man of 80 years or more with acute or convalescent COVID-19.

The chain uses TRBV2 and TRBJ2-6; weak D call: TRBD1 (6 bases). The CDR3 runs 15 residues. Germline-derived CDR1 and CDR2 are SNHLY and FYNNEI. The V end lost 9 bases, the J end lost 0 bases, and 12 bases lay between the germline ends. CDR3 region: CASRQESSGANVLTF. The CDR3 bases are TGTGCCAGTCGACAGGAGAGCTCTGGGGCCAACGTCCTGACTTTC.

The chain is built from TRBV6-5 and TRBJ1-2, with 9 bases fitting TRBD1. Trimming at V came to 6 bases and at J to 7 bases, leaving 12 bases not matched to a gene. Germline CDR1 is MNHEY and CDR2 is SVGAGI. The CDR3 totals 15 residues. The CDR3 DNA follows: TGTGCCAGCAGACCGGGACAGGGATGGGATGGTGGCTACACCTTC. Residues: CASRPGQGWDGGYTF.

The sample holds a few counts of this clone. The chain recombines TRBV15 with TRBJ1-5, with D unclear. The germline gives CDR1 LNHNV, CDR2 YYDKDF (reference sequence). The CDR3 is 14 residues long. Trimming cost V 1 base and J 1 base, with 5 bases left between them. The CDR3 sequence is CATSRGSSNQPQHF. CDR3 DNA: TGTGCCACCAGCAGAGGTTCAAGCAATCAGCCCCAGCATTTT.

V is TRBV6-2 or TRBV6-3 and J is TRBJ2-7; D gene uncertain. V shed 4 bases and J shed 2 bases, with 9 bases lying between them. The CDR3 loop spans 13 amino acids. CDR1 is MNHEY and CDR2 is SVGEGT in the germline V gene. CDR3 bases: TGTGCCAGCAGTTCTCAGGCCCCCTACGAGCAGTACTTC. Protein product: CASSSQAPYEQYF.

V gene TRBV2 combines with J gene TRBJ1-1, with D unclear. Trimming shortened V by 6 bases and J by 0 bases, and 11 bases separated the two germline ends. CDR1 and CDR2 from the germline V gene are SNHLY and FYNNEI. The CDR3 contains 14 residues. CDR3 sequence reads: CASRRRGLNTEAFF. The CDR3 DNA is TGTGCCAGCAGACGAAGAGGTCTGAACACTGAAGCTTTCTTT. The entire variable domain, with the rest obtained from reference TRBV2 and TRBJ1-1, is as follows: EPEVTQTPSHQVTQMGQEVILRCVPISNHLYFYWYRQILGQKVEFLVSFYNNEISEKSEIFDDQFSVERPDGSNFTLKIRSTKLEDSAMYFCASRRRGLNTEAFFGQGTRLTVV.

This clone was recorded a few times. The chain has TRBV18 and TRBJ1-1, with 7 bases identical to TRBD1. This CDR3 comprises 13 residues. Germline trimming cut 4 bases from V and 7 bases from J; bases unmatched to any gene: 6. Germline CDR1 and CDR2: KGHSH and LQKENI. CDR3: CASSQGQLNEAFF. The CDR3 bases are TGTGCCAGCTCACAGGGACAGCTAAATGAAGCTTTCTTT.

To note about this clone: Its ends do not fully match the called genes, so a read error is possible. This sequence joins TRBV29-1 and TRBJ2-1, with 14 bases aligning to TRBD2. Germline values: CDR1 SQVTM, CDR2 ANQGSEA. This CDR3 has 15 residues. This chain's CDR3 is CSVEGLAGGHNEQFF. In DNA form, the CDR3 reads TGCAGCGTCGAAGGACTAGCGGGGGGCCACAATGAGCAGTTCTTC.

This chain links TRBV14 with TRBJ2-5, with D hard to call. Trimming removed 0 bases at V and 2 bases at J, with 19 bases between. The CDR3 runs 18 residues. In germline, CDR1 is SGHDN, CDR2 FVKESK. DNA of the CDR3: TGTGCCAGCAGCCAAGATCTAATCTCAGGCGCTATACAAGAGACCCAGTACTTC. Amino acids: CASSQDLISGAIQETQYF.

On this clone: The same CDR3 also results from other DNA sequences found in this sample. This chain connects TRBV27 to TRBJ1-1, with 8 nucleotides matching TRBD1. This CDR3 is 15 amino acids long. V was pared by 5 bases and J by 0 bases, with 5 bases of the junction left unmatched. In germline, CDR1 is MNHEY, CDR2 SMNVEV (reference sequence). Written as DNA, the CDR3 is TGTGCCAGCAGTCCTCAGACAGGGGTGAACACTGAAGCTTTCTTT. Amino acid sequence: CASSPQTGVNTEAFF.

This clone showed up just a few times. This chain connects TRBV19 to TRBJ2-1; TRBD1 matches at 8 bases. The CDR3 extends over 14 amino acids. Trimming at V came to 11 bases and at J to 2 bases, leaving 8 bases not matched to a gene. The V gene's germline CDR1 is LNHDA and CDR2 SQIVND (reference sequence). CDR3 sequence: CAGYFRGPYNEQFF. CDR3 nucleotide sequence: TGTGCCGGTTACTTCAGGGGGCCCTACAATGAGCAGTTCTTC. Drawing the rest from reference TRBV19 and TRBJ2-1, the complete variable domain is DGGITQSPKYLFRKEGQNVTLSCEQNLNHDAMYWYRQDPGQGLRLIYYSQIVNDFQKGDIAEGYSVSREKKESFPLTVTSAQKNPTAFYLCAGYFRGPYNEQFFGPGTRLTVL.

The V and J genes are TRBV2 and TRBJ1-3, with 8 bases matching TRBD1. Trimming cost V 8 bases and J 0 bases; bases outside gene matches: 6. CDR3 size: 15 residues. Per the germline V gene, CDR1 is SNHLY and CDR2 is FYNNEI. As DNA, the CDR3 is TGTGCCAGCGACCTACAGGGGGACTCTGGAAACACCATATATTTT. Its protein is CASDLQGDSGNTIYF.

This clone was observed once. The rearrangement links TRBV9 to TRBJ2-1; D remains unclear. The CDR3 runs 13 residues. Looked up from germline, CDR1 is SGDLS and CDR2 is YYNGEE. V lost 2 bases and J 8 bases, leaving 11 bases between the germline ends. The CDR3 loop is CASSVNPPDEQFF. The CDR3 coding sequence is TGTGCCAGCAGCGTCAATCCTCCGGATGAGCAGTTCTTC.

CDR3 sequence (DNA): TGTGCCAGCAGCGAATTAGGGGCGTTGAACACTGAAGCTTTCTTT. It encodes CASSELGALNTEAFF. This rearrangement joins TRBV2 to TRBJ1-1, with D perhaps matching TRBD1 (5 bases). The CDR3 spans 15 residues. Trimming cost V 6 bases and J 0 bases, with 14 bases left between them. CDR1 SNHLY and CDR2 FYNNEI come from the germline V gene.